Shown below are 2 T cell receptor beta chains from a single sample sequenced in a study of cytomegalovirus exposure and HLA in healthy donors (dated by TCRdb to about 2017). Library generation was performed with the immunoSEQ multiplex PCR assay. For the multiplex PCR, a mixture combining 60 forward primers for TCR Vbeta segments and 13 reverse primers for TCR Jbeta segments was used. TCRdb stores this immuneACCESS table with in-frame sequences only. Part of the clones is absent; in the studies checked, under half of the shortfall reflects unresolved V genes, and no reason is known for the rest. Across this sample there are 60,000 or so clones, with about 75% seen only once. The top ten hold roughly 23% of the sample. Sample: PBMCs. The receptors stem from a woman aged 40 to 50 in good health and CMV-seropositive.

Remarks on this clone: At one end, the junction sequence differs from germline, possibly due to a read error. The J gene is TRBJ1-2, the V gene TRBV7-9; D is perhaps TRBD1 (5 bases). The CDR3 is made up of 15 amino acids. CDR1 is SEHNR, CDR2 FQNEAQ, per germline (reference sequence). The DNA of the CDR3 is TGTTCCAGCAGATCCGGGCCCCGGAGGGGAGATGGCTACACCTTC. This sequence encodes CSSRSGPRRGDGYTF.

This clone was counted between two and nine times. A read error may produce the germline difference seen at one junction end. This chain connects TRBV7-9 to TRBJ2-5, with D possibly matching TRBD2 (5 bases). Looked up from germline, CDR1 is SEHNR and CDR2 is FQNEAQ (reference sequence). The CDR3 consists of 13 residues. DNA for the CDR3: TGTTCCAGCAGCAGCAACGGTGAGGGGACCCAGTACTTC. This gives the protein CSSSSNGEGTQYF.